This T cell receptor beta chain stems from a study of T cell changes during pregnancy in multiple sclerosis (dated by TCRdb to the late 2010s). Background for the entire study: The study looked at changes in the T cell repertoire across pregnancy in women with multiple sclerosis.

Compared with germline, V lacks 4 bases and J lacks 1 base; bases without a gene match: 12. The CDR3 measures 20 amino acids from cysteine to phenylalanine. Only the CDR3 portion is preserved as DNA: 60 bases, with reading frame beginning at the first base. According to the germline V gene, CDR1 reads SGDLS and CDR2 reads YYNGEE. Preparation of the library involved the immunoSEQ multiplex PCR assay. TCRdb carries this immuneACCESS record with in-frame sequences only. Its versions omit some clonotypes, under half of them owing to an unresolved V gene in the studies checked, with the rest unexplained. Recorded for this sample are roughly 60,000 clones; 80% to 95% of them occurred a single time. Of the sample, roughly 1.5% falls within the top ten clones. Worth noting for this clone: There is no known antigen for this receptor. No clone much larger than this one lies a single base away; base qualities are absent.

The specimen was peripheral blood, collected in the second trimester of pregnancy. The origin of this receptor is a female donor with multiple sclerosis, enrolled in a pregnancy study. Recombination joined TRBV9 with TRBJ2-1; 15 central bases correspond to TRBD2. The CDR3 amino acid sequence is: CASSTPLGLAGGSSYNEQFF. The DNA is as follows: TGTGCCAGCAGCACTCCCCTGGGACTAGCGGGAGGATCGTCCTACAATGAGCAGTTCTTC.